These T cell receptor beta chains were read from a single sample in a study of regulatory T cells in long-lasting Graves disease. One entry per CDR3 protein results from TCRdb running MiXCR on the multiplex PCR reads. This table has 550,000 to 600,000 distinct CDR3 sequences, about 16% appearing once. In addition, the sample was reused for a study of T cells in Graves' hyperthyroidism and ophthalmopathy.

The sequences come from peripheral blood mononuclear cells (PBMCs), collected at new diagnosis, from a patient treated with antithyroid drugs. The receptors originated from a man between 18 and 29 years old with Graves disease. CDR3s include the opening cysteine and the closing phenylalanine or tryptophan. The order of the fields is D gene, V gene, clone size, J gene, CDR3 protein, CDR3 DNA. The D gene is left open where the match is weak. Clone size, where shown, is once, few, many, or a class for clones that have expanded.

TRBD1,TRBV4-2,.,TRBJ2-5,CASSPFRGRETQYF,TGTGCCAGCAGCCCCTTCAGGGGGCGGGAGACCCAGTACTTC
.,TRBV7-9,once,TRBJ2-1,CASTFLGGLYNGQFF,TGTGCCAGCACCTTTCTCGGGGGGCTATACAATGGGCAGTTCTTC
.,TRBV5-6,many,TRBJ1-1,CASSLGMPMEAFF,TGTGCCAGCAGCTTGGGGATGCCGATGGAAGCTTTCTTT
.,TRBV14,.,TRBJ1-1,CASSQGAWTEAFF,TGTGCCAGCAGCCAGGGGGCCTGGACTGAAGCTTTCTTT
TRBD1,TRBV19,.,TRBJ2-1,CASSSLGTGSYNEQFF,TGTGCCAGTAGTTCACTGGGGACAGGGTCCTACAATGAGCAGTTCTTC
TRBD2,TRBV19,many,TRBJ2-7,CASSMVIAGAYEQYF,TGTGCCAGTAGTATGGTGATAGCGGGAGCTTACGAGCAGTACTTC
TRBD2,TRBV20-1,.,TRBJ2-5,CSARPSGSVKETQYF,TGCAGTGCTAGACCGAGCGGGAGCGTCAAGGAGACCCAGTACTTC
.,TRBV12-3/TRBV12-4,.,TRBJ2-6,CASSFSWNGANVLTF,TGTGCCAGCAGTTTCTCCTGGAATGGGGCCAACGTCCTGACTTTC
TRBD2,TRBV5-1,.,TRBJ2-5,CASSKEAGGGETQYF,TGCGCCAGCAGCAAAGAGGCGGGAGGTGGAGAGACCCAGTACTTC
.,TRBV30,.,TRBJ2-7,CAWGDYVQYF,TGTGCCTGGGGTGACTACGTGCAGTACTTC
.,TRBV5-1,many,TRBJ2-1,CASSGGDPDEQFF,TGCGCCAGCAGCGGGGGCGACCCGGATGAGCAGTTCTTC
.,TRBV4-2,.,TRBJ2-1,CASSQDRRAPIEQFF,TGTGCCAGCAGCCAAGATCGCAGGGCCCCAATTGAGCAGTTCTTC
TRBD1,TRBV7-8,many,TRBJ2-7,CASSLEQGLGYEQYF,TGTGCCAGCAGCTTAGAACAGGGGCTTGGATACGAGCAGTACTTC
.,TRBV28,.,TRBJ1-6,CASSYDNSPLHF,TGTGCCAGCAGTTATGATAATTCACCCCTCCACTTT
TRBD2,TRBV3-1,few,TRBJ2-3,CASSLAPASGRAGFLGTDTQYF,TGTGCCAGCAGCCTGGCTCCAGCTAGCGGGAGGGCCGGTTTCCTCGGCACAGATACGCAGTATTTT
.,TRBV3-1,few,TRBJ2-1,CASSQEHPTWRVIQFF,TGTGCCAGCAGCCAAGAACACCCTACTTGGCGGGTGATCCAGTTCTTC
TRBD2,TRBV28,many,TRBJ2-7,CASSPRWASGRAYEQYF,TGTGCCAGCAGTCCTCGTTGGGCCAGCGGGAGGGCCTACGAGCAGTACTTC
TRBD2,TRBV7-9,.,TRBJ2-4,CASSFSGSGGAKNIQYF,TGTGCCAGCAGCTTTAGCGGGAGCGGAGGGGCCAAAAACATTCAGTACTTC
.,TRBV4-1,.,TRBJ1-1,CASSQVVGNTEAFF,TGCGCCAGCAGCCAAGTTGTGGGGAACACTGAAGCTTTCTTT
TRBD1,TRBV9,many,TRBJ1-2,CASSVGGQTNYGYTF,TGTGCCAGCAGCGTGGGGGGACAGACAAACTATGGCTACACCTTC
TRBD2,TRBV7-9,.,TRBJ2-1,CASSPGLAGGVSYNEQFF,TGTGCCAGCAGCCCCGGACTAGCGGGAGGGGTCTCCTACAATGAGCAGTTCTTC
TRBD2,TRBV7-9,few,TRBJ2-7,CASSLPLGLAGDEQYF,TGTGCCAGCAGCTTACCCCTGGGACTAGCGGGAGACGAGCAGTACTTC
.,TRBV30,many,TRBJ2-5,CAWSVQNEETQYF,TGTGCCTGGAGTGTTCAGAATGAAGAGACCCAGTACTTC
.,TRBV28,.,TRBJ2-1,CASRWGSSYNEQFF,TGTGCCAGCAGATGGGGTAGCTCCTACAATGAGCAGTTCTTC
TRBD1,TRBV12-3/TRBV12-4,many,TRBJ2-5,CASSMRSGTGWTQYF,TGTGCCAGCAGTATGAGATCCGGGACAGGGTGGACCCAGTACTTC
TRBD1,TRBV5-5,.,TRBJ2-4,CASSLDRVRTKNIQYF,TGTGCCAGCAGCCTGGACAGGGTACGGACCAAAAACATTCAGTACTTC
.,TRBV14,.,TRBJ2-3,CASSQVSLGQYF,TGTGCCAGCAGCCAAGTCTCCTTGGGGCAGTATTTT
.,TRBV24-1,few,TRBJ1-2,CATAPGPGNFGYTF,TGTGCCACCGCCCCGGGGCCAGGGAACTTTGGCTACACCTTC
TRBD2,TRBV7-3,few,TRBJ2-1,CASSPRGGGRKQFF,TGTGCCAGCAGCCCCCGCGGGGGGGGACGCAAGCAGTTCTTC
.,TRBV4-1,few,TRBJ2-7,CASSQSPLPGLYEQYF,TGCGCCAGCAGTCAGTCCCCTCTCCCAGGACTGTACGAGCAGTACTTC
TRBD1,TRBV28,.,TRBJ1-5,CASSRQGANQPQHF,TGTGCCAGCAGTCGACAGGGGGCTAATCAGCCCCAGCATTTT
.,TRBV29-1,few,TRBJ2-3,CSVILGDTDTQYF,TGCAGCGTAATTTTAGGGGATACAGATACGCAGTATTTT